This T cell receptor (beta chain) comes out of a study of CD8+ T cells in alopecia areata. The sample's treatment: oral pan-JAK inhibitor, 5-10 mg twice daily. This clone was picked up one time. Germline CDR1 SGHNT, CDR2 YYREEE (reference sequence). V lost 4 bases and J lost 4, with 20 bases in between. The CDR3 totals 16 residues. Extracted RNA was reverse transcribed into cDNA, the sequencing template. The table came from immunoSEQ multiplex PCR; TCRdb's copy has only in-frame clones and leaves some out. The repertoire consists of approximately 300,000 clones, with 58% occurring once and the leading ten covering roughly 1.8%.

The material was CD4+ T cells sorted from blood, obtained at week 24, from a patient treated with tofacitinib. The clonotype originates from a human donor with alopecia areata. V usage is TRBV5-4 and J usage is TRBJ2-5; tentatively, D is TRBD1 or TRBD2 (5 bases each). Here the CDR3 reads CASSPPPPLGVETQYF. CDR3 DNA sequence: TGTGCCAGCAGCCCGCCCCCCCCACTGGGGGTAGAGACCCAGTACTTC.